This TCR beta chain was sequenced in a study of long-term antiretroviral therapy in people with HIV. The CDR3 is made up of 11 amino acids. The germline V gene encodes CDR1 DFQATT and CDR2 SNEGSKA (reference sequence). V gave up 6 bases and J gave up 9 bases, with 12 bases separating them. They ran version v3.0 of the immunoSEQ assay at survey level. Clones were read by immunoSEQ multiplex PCR, and TCRdb kept only the in-frame ones, dropping some. This table holds under 20,000 clones, about four fifths found once. Participants with HIV, all of them, were treated in the United States. The source is a man younger than 30 with HIV. The chain employs TRBV20-1 and TRBJ2-1; D is undetermined. This sample comprised unsorted PBMCs, obtained at the start of antiretroviral therapy, before treatment. The CDR3 nucleotides read TGCAGTGCCCCGCTAGTCGTTGAGCAGTTCTTC. Translated: CSAPLVVEQFF.